This T cell receptor (beta chain) was sequenced in a study of T cell repertoires in ileal Crohn's disease. Time point given: neoterminal ileum biopsy at postoperative endoscopy, about 6 months after surgery. Some clones are missing from TCRdb's copy, which holds only in-frame ones; the method was immunoSEQ multiplex PCR. This sample has over a thousand clones; 88% occur once, and the top ten carry roughly 16%. Looked up from germline, CDR1 is LNHDA and CDR2 is SQIVND (reference sequence). The germline V and J ends were trimmed by 7 bases and 6 bases, with 15 bases remaining between them. CDR3 length: 13 residues.

V is TRBV19 and J is TRBJ1-1; D gene ambiguous. The source is an adult with Crohn's disease. Sequences were obtained from ileal tissue. CDR3 nucleotides: TGTGCCAGTAAGGTGCGGAAATTCTCTGAAGCTTTCTTT. Its translation: CASKVRKFSEAFF.